The clone carrying this T cell receptor (beta chain) was seen ten or more times. Per germline, CDR1 LNHNV and CDR2 YYDKDF (reference sequence). V lost 0 bases and J 11 bases, leaving 19 bases between the germline ends. CDR3 length: 15 amino acids. For the unsorted libraries, 2 million PBMCs stored at -80 C served as input. This entry belongs to a study of neurological immune-mediated disorders. On the study more broadly: Of the multiple sclerosis patients, some 34 in total, roughly 30 were relapsing-remitting and 3 were secondary progressive.

cDNA synthesis was performed by 5'RACE with 10-nucleotide random UMIs. TCRdb redid the calling of the 5' RACE reads with MiXCR, one entry per CDR3 protein. Of roughly 120,000 distinct CDR3 sequences listed, more than 2.5% are singletons. The V call is TRBV15, the J call TRBJ1-1; D remains ambiguous. Material for sequencing was PBMCs. The sequence came from a woman aged 25 to 39 with multiple sclerosis. The DNA of the CDR3 is TGTGCCACCAGCAGAGATAGTGGGCAGGCTGGCTGGGCTTTCTTT. Translating gives CATSRDSGQAGWAFF.